A selection of T cell receptor beta chains follows, all from one sample in a study of T cells in Graves' hyperthyroidism and ophthalmopathy. TCRdb re-analysed the multiplex PCR reads in MiXCR, keeping a single row per CDR3 protein. The sample holds 280,000 or so distinct CDR3 sequences, less than 30% seen once. The sequencing input was blood. All receptors come from a man aged 35 to 55 with Graves' hyperthyroidism that later progressed to Graves' ophthalmopathy. Both conserved end residues are part of each CDR3. A D gene is named only where the DNA matches it firmly. Size tells how often a clone was seen (once, few, many) or the class of an expanded clone, and some rows leave it out.

j_call,v_call,d_call,clone_size,cdr3_nt,cdr3_aa
TRBJ1-2,TRBV7-9,.,many,TGTGCCAGCAGCTTATTACAGGGTGATCTCTATGGCTACACCTTC,CASSLLQGDLYGYTF
TRBJ2-7,TRBV6-5,TRBD1,many,TGTGCCAGCAGTTACCGTCACGTTTCCCAGGACAGGGGGCGCGAGCAGTACTTC,CASSYRHVSQDRGREQYF
TRBJ1-1,TRBV2,.,many,TGTGCCAGCACAGGGCTCATGAACACTGAAGCTTTCTTT,CASTGLMNTEAFF
TRBJ1-1,TRBV27,.,many,TGTGCCAGCTCTGGCGGGGCCTCTAACACTGAAGCTTTCTTT,CASSGGASNTEAFF
TRBJ1-5,TRBV28,.,many,TGTGCCAGCAGTAATACAGTAGGGGGTCGGCCCCAGCATTTT,CASSNTVGGRPQHF
TRBJ2-5,TRBV6-5,.,.,TGTGCCAGCAGTTACTCGAGCCTAGCCCCCGCAGAGACCCAGTACTTC,CASSYSSLAPAETQYF
TRBJ2-7,TRBV6-1,.,many,TGTGCCAGCAGTGAAGCGCCAGGGGTCCCCTACGAGCAGTACTTC,CASSEAPGVPYEQYF
TRBJ2-7,TRBV18,TRBD2,many,TGTGCCAGCTCACCTTACGGGACTAGCGGGAGGGCCGACGAGCAGTACTTC,CASSPYGTSGRADEQYF
TRBJ1-3,TRBV18,.,many,TGTGCCAGCTCACCTTTGACGGTTACTGGAAACACCATATATTTT,CASSPLTVTGNTIYF
TRBJ1-1,TRBV19,TRBD1,many,TGTGCCAGTAGTATCCAGGGGGCGAACACTGAAGCTTTCTTT,CASSIQGANTEAFF
TRBJ1-6,TRBV19,.,many,TGTGCCAGTAGTATTTCCCGGGACCCCATCACGTCACCCCTCCACTTT,CASSISRDPITSPLHF
TRBJ2-5,TRBV11-2,.,many,TGTGCCAGCAGCTTAGTCGCCGGGGAAGAGACCCAGTACTTC,CASSLVAGEETQYF
TRBJ1-5,TRBV12-3/TRBV12-4,.,few,TGTGCCAGCAGTTTTTCTGCAGGGCCAAATCAGCCCCAGCATTTT,CASSFSAGPNQPQHF
TRBJ2-5,TRBV20-1,.,.,TGCAGTGCTAGAGATACACTAGCAGAGACCCAGTACTTC,CSARDTLAETQYF
TRBJ1-1,TRBV13,TRBD1,.,TGTGTCAGCATCACGGGTGGGACAGGGGACCAAGCTTTCTTT,CVSITGGTGDQAFF
TRBJ2-2,TRBV24-1,.,.,TGTGCCACCAGCCCCTCCAACCGGGACACCGGGGAGCTGTTTTTT,CATSPSNRDTGELFF
TRBJ2-7,TRBV15,.,many,TGTGCCACCAGCAGCCACCCCCCTCTAGGGCAGTACTTC,CATSSHPPLGQYF
TRBJ2-2,TRBV20-1,TRBD2,many,TGCAGTGCCACTGAACTAGCGGGGGGGAACACCGGGGAGCTGTTTTTT,CSATELAGGNTGELFF
TRBJ2-7,TRBV29-1,.,many,TGCAGCGTTGTTGGGGGCGAAGGCTACGAGCAGTACTTC,CSVVGGEGYEQYF
TRBJ1-1,TRBV20-1,.,many,TGCAGTGCTAGTTCTCCGAACACTGAAGCTTTCTTT,CSASSPNTEAFF
TRBJ1-1,TRBV6-5,.,many,TGTGCCAGCCAGGAGTGGACTTACGGCACTGAAGCTTTCTTT,CASQEWTYGTEAFF
TRBJ2-5,TRBV7-2,.,.,TGTGCCAGCAGCTTAAAGGGAGGAGAGACCCAGTACTTC,CASSLKGGETQYF
TRBJ2-2,TRBV7-8,.,many,TGTGCCAGCAGCCCCGGGGAGCTGTTTTTT,CASSPGELFF
TRBJ2-5,TRBV12-3/TRBV12-4,.,.,TGTGCCAGCAGTCCCCGGACAGAGAGGCAAGAGACCCAGTACTTC,CASSPRTERQETQYF
TRBJ2-7,TRBV2,.,many,TGTGCCAGCAGTGAAGTTAATTTTGTGGCGGACGAGCAGTACTTC,CASSEVNFVADEQYF
TRBJ1-2,TRBV29-1,.,many,TGCAGCGTTGCTGAAATAAACTATGGCTACACCTTC,CSVAEINYGYTF
TRBJ2-7,TRBV11-1,.,many,TGTGCCAGCAGCACCGGGACTTCAAGCTCCTACGAGCAGTACTTC,CASSTGTSSSYEQYF
TRBJ2-2,TRBV6-1,.,many,TGTGCCAGCAAAAAGGGCACCGGGGAGCTGTTTTTT,CASKKGTGELFF
TRBJ2-2,TRBV3-1,TRBD2,few,TGTGCCAGCCGCGGGAGGCAACCAGACACCGGGGAGCTGTTTTTT,CASRGRQPDTGELFF
TRBJ2-4,TRBV7-2,TRBD2,.,TGTGCCAGCAGCTTATCCACTAGCGGAAACATTCAGTACTTC,CASSLSTSGNIQYF
TRBJ1-1,TRBV6-1,.,.,TGCGCCAGCCAAGGGGGTCTCGGCACTGAAGCTTTCTTT,CASQGGLGTEAFF
TRBJ1-1,TRBV12-3/TRBV12-4,.,.,TGTGCCAGCAGTTTTTTAGGGGGGGGTTCTGAAGCTTTCTTT,CASSFLGGGSEAFF
TRBJ2-5,TRBV12-3/TRBV12-4,.,.,TGTGCCAGCAGTTTATATGGGGCCCAGTACTTC,CASSLYGAQYF
TRBJ1-5,TRBV2,.,many,TGTGCCAGCAGTGAAGCAGGGGGAGCAAACAGGGCTCGGAATCAGCCCCAGCATTTT,CASSEAGGANRARNQPQHF
TRBJ1-3,TRBV11-2,.,many,TGTGCCAGCAGCCCCCTGAGGGACACCATATATTTT,CASSPLRDTIYF
TRBJ1-6,TRBV18,TRBD1,many,TGTGCCAGCTCACCATCGACAGGGGAATTGTCACCCCTCCACTTT,CASSPSTGELSPLHF
TRBJ1-3,TRBV7-8,.,many,TGTGCCAGCAGCTTAGCGTACGGAAACACCATATATTTT,CASSLAYGNTIYF
TRBJ2-7,TRBV6-2/TRBV6-3,.,once,TGTGCCAGCAGTTACTCGACTCACGAAACCTACGAGCAGTACTTC,CASSYSTHETYEQYF
TRBJ2-7,TRBV6-1,.,.,TGTGCCAGCAGTGAAGGCATCTTTACCTACGAGCAGTACTTC,CASSEGIFTYEQYF
TRBJ1-1,TRBV25-1,.,once,TGTGCCAGCAGTGACTACAGGGAGGGGGGCACTGAAGCTTTCTTT,CASSDYREGGTEAFF
TRBJ2-5,TRBV20-1,TRBD1,many,TGCAGTGCTCCCCGGGACAGGGGGCATGGAGAGACCCAGTACTTC,CSAPRDRGHGETQYF
TRBJ2-6,TRBV6-5,.,many,TGTGCCAGCAGTTACAGCCTTTCCTCGGGGGCCAACGTCCTGACTTTC,CASSYSLSSGANVLTF
TRBJ2-5,TRBV6-5,.,many,TGTGCCAGCAGTTACTCGAGAGGGGCCGGGGAGACCCAGTACTTC,CASSYSRGAGETQYF
TRBJ2-2,TRBV5-1,.,many,TGCGCCAGCAGCTATAGCGGCCCCGGGGAGCTGTTTTTT,CASSYSGPGELFF
TRBJ1-2,TRBV12-3/TRBV12-4,TRBD1,.,TGTGCCAGCAGTTACTCGGGACAGCCTAACTATGGCTACACCTTC,CASSYSGQPNYGYTF
TRBJ1-6,TRBV28,.,many,TGTGCCAGCCTCCTCACTGGGGATTCACCCCTCCACTTT,CASLLTGDSPLHF
TRBJ2-2,TRBV24-1,.,many,TGTGCCACCAGTGACGATAGGACGCGAACCGGGGAGCTGTTTTTT,CATSDDRTRTGELFF
TRBJ1-1,TRBV29-1,.,many,TGCAGCGGACTGATGAGGGGTGAAGCTTTCTTT,CSGLMRGEAFF